The text below deals with one T cell receptor (beta chain). Its antigen is unidentified. Method: immunoSEQ multiplex PCR; TCRdb's copy keeps in-frame clones and lacks some. The data show approximately 3,100 clones, with more than 90% seen just once and 3% to 4.5% held by the top ten. The V gene's germline CDR1 is MGHRA and CDR2 YSYEKL. The CDR3 runs 14 residues. Unmatched junction bases numbered 12, after V lost 11 bases and J lost 3 bases. This sample was taken from a study of chemoradiotherapy in HPV16-positive cancers. The wider study: Candidate HPV-specific T-cell clones and common TCR motifs came from functional assays in a couple of HPV16-positive patients. Whole-study findings and limits: Functional assays defining HPV-specific T cells used only a couple of HPV16-positive patients.

V and J are TRBV4-1 and TRBJ2-7, with 8 nucleotides matching TRBD1. The source material was tumor tissue, sampled from a patient who underwent chemoradiotherapy. The receptor's source is a human donor with HPV-associated anogenital cancer. The CDR3 reads CASAVGQGNYEQYF. DNA of the CDR3: TGCGCCTCCGCAGTAGGACAGGGAAACTACGAGCAGTACTTC.